Listed here are 3 T cell receptor beta chains from one sample, sequenced in a study of T cells in Graves' hyperthyroidism and ophthalmopathy. RNA transcripts were the template for amplifying TCR beta CDR3 regions. The TCR CDR3 was amplified in a first-round RT-PCR using the HTBI primer set. TCRdb ran MiXCR on the multiplex PCR reads and lists one entry per CDR3 protein. Among under 650,000 distinct CDR3 sequences listed, about 16% were seen once. Material: blood. The receptors were sampled from a woman under 40 with Graves' hyperthyroidism.

This clonotype was recorded at least ten times. V and J are TRBV18 and TRBJ2-1, with no clear D. V was cut by 5 bases and J by 9 bases, with 17 bases left in between. From germline, CDR1 is KGHSH and CDR2 LQKENI. The CDR3 extends over 14 amino acids. In DNA, the CDR3 is TGTGCCAGCTCATACCAAGGCCCCGGCGGTGAGCAGTTCTTC. Residues: CASSYQGPGGEQFF. Using reference TRBV18 and TRBJ2-1 for the parts outside the CDR3, the full variable domain is NAGVMQNPRHLVRRRGQEARLRCSPMKGHSHVYWYRQLPEEGLKFMVYLQKENIIDESGMPKERFSAEFPKEGPSILRIQQVVRGDSAAYFCASSYQGPGGEQFFGPGTRLTVL.

This clonotype was seen at least ten times. J is TRBJ1-5 and V is TRBV12-3 or TRBV12-4; TRBD1 is a possible D gene (5 bases). V lost 3 bases and J 5 bases, leaving 11 bases between the germline ends. The CDR3 consists of 14 residues. The CDR3 DNA follows: TGTGCCAGCAGTTTCCAGGGAGGCGATCAGCCCCAGCATTTT. This gives the protein CASSFQGGDQPQHF.

This clonotype has just a few counts. The chain has TRBV19 and TRBJ1-5; 8 nucleotides align to TRBD1. After removal of 7 bases from V and 3 bases from J, the junction contained 2 bases not matched to a gene. The CDR3 runs to 13 residues. In germline, CDR1 is LNHDA, CDR2 SQIVND (reference sequence). DNA of the CDR3: TGTGCCAGTACAGGGGGCTCCAATCAGCCCCAGCATTTT. It yields the protein CASTGGSNQPQHF.